A single sample gave rise to the 2 T cell receptor beta chains below, sequenced in a study of early T cells in non-severe SARS-CoV-2 infection. Using its own MiXCR run on the 5' RACE reads, TCRdb lists one record per CDR3 protein. The sample consists of some 57,000 distinct CDR3 sequences, about 5.6% of them appearing once. Sequencing was done on a sample of whole blood. These receptors all come from an adult who was a healthcare worker with PCR-confirmed SARS-CoV-2 infection or an uninfected control (not recorded which).

There are a few counts of this clonotype. V is TRBV7-2 and J is TRBJ2-1; TRBD1 aligns across 10 bases. Germline loops: CDR1 SGHTA, CDR2 FQGNSA. The CDR3 sequence is 14 residues long. The junction had 4 bases not matched to a gene; V was cut back by 4 bases and J by 7 bases. The CDR3 loop is CASSSGQGRNEQFF. CDR3 in DNA: TGTGCCAGCAGCTCGGGACAGGGGAGGAATGAGCAGTTCTTC.

This clonotype has more than one count but fewer than ten. V is TRBV10-3 and J is TRBJ1-1, with D unclear. V was cut by 2 bases and J by 11 bases, with 12 bases left in between. Germline V gene data show CDR1 as ENHRY and CDR2 as SYGVKD. The CDR3 runs 12 residues. CDR3 DNA: TGTGCCATCAGTGAGGCAGGTATGGCGGCTTTCTTT. Residues: CAISEAGMAAFF.